Listed below are T cell receptor beta chains from one sample, sequenced in a study of T cell responses to AZD1222 COVID-19 vaccine. TCRdb's copy holds only in-frame clones and misses some; the assay was immunoSEQ multiplex PCR. The table shows 140,000 or so clones, with 92% occurring only once. Material: peripheral blood, obtained 28 days after the second AZD1222 dose. These receptors all stem from an adult who received the AZD1222 COVID-19 vaccine. Each CDR3 is given without its conserved first and last residue. Each record gives: J gene, V gene, D gene, CDR3 protein. The D gene is left open where the match is weak.

>TRBJ1-3|TRBV12-3/TRBV12-4|NA
ASSYPRATIY
>TRBJ2-5|TRBV7-2|NA
ASSRYRQEGLTQY
>TRBJ1-1|TRBV6-5|NA
ASTLYIGLEAF
>TRBJ1-5|TRBV6-5|NA
ASTNPGFQPQH
>TRBJ1-1|TRBV19|NA
ASSISNPTGDTEAF
>TRBJ2-2|TRBV9|NA
ASSVRDYTGELF
>TRBJ2-2|TRBV6-1|NA
ASSEIRSSPPNTGELF
>TRBJ1-1|TRBV18|NA
ASSRGPNTEAF
>TRBJ1-2|TRBV6-5|TRBD1
ASSQDQGAHGYT
>TRBJ1-6|TRBV3-1/TRBV3-2|NA
ASSPGGEMGSPLH
>TRBJ2-4|TRBV7-2|NA
ASSLAPGQEGEY
>TRBJ2-7|TRBV21-1|NA
ASSKGTSGSIYEQY
>TRBJ1-5|TRBV27|TRBD1
ASSSLNQGEQPQH
>TRBJ1-2|TRBV25-1|NA
ASSPSDLIYGYT
>TRBJ2-7|TRBV4-3|NA
ASSQDGGINYEQY
>TRBJ2-1|TRBV6-2/TRBV6-3|TRBD2
ASSRGLAGNEQF
>TRBJ2-1|TRBV11-3|TRBD2
ASSLTTWTSADNEQF
>TRBJ1-3|TRBV7-2|NA
ASSLVWGSGNTIY
>TRBJ2-1|TRBV28|TRBD1
ASSADRAPNEQF
>TRBJ1-2|TRBV9|TRBD1
ASSVGYGTGANYGYT
>TRBJ1-4|TRBV6-4|NA
ASSEETGGNEKLF
>TRBJ2-5|TRBV4-2|NA
ASSHGPETQY
>TRBJ2-7|TRBV28|TRBD1
ASSSAGTGMVQY
>TRBJ1-2|TRBV9|NA
ASSVAGVDGYT